This TCR beta chain was obtained from a study of early T cells in non-severe SARS-CoV-2 infection. The overall study: Unsorted whole-blood RNA was sequenced in bulk, leaving chains unpaired.

Individual cDNA molecules each received unique molecular identifiers attached to them. TCRdb re-called the 5' RACE reads through MiXCR, storing one row per CDR3 protein. The data hold around 72,000 distinct CDR3 sequences, with over 9% observed a single time. V lost 0 bases and J 8 bases, leaving 13 bases between the germline ends. CDR3 length equals 14 residues. CDR1 and CDR2 from the germline V gene are MNHEY and SVGEGT. The specimen comprised whole blood, sampled at baseline. The V and J genes are TRBV6-2 or TRBV6-3 and TRBJ1-2, with a possible D match to TRBD1 (5 bases). This TCR came from an adult who was a healthcare worker with PCR-confirmed SARS-CoV-2 infection or an uninfected control (not recorded which). This CDR3 reads CASSYSTGAGGYTF. The CDR3 region has the DNA TGTGCCAGCAGTTACTCGACCGGGGCCGGAGGCTACACCTTC.